These 19 T cell receptor beta chains were all obtained from the same sample, sequenced in a study of blood T cell repertoires in COVID-19. The protocol was immunoSEQ multiplex PCR, while the TCRdb copy is restricted to in-frame clones and leaves out a portion. The table has 90,000 to 100,000 clones, 65% to 85% seen once. Sequencing was performed on peripheral blood. The origin of the receptors is a man in his 60s with acute or convalescent COVID-19.

V and J are TRBV11-3 and TRBJ1-3; D not resolved. The CDR3 consists of 16 residues. The germline V and J ends were trimmed by 4 bases and 0 bases, with 13 bases remaining between them. The germline V gene has CDR1 SGHNT and CDR2 YENEEA. Written as DNA, the CDR3 is TGTGCCAGCAGCTCTTACGACATGCCCTCTGGAAACACCATATATTTT. This encodes CASSSYDMPSGNTIYF.

This chain links TRBV5-4 with TRBJ1-2, with a possible D match to TRBD1 (5 bases). Germline CDR1 and CDR2: SGHNT and YYREEE (reference sequence). Trimming removed 2 bases at V and 5 bases at J, with 28 bases between. This CDR3 is 19 amino acids long. CDR3 DNA sequence: TGTGCCAGCAGCTTCGACCTGGTGCGCGGGGCCATAATACCGTATGGCTACACCTTC. This sequence encodes CASSFDLVRGAIIPYGYTF.

The chain employs TRBV7-9 and TRBJ1-3; D call uncertain. CDR3 length: 15 amino acids. CDR1 is SEHNR, CDR2 FQNEAQ, per germline (reference sequence). The ends were cut back, 3 bases at V and 0 bases at J, with 9 bases in the middle. CDR3 bases: TGTGCCAGCAGCTTTAGTTCTCTCTCTGGAAACACCATATATTTT. Protein sequence: CASSFSSLSGNTIYF.

The gene calls are TRBV6-5 and TRBJ1-1; D is ambiguous. Germline values: CDR1 MNHEY, CDR2 SVGAGI. V dropped 2 bases and J dropped 2 bases, with 9 bases sitting between them. This CDR3 is 14 amino acids long. The CDR3 bases are TGTGCCAGCAGTTACAGCGTAGGAAACACTGAAGCTTTCTTT. This translates into CASSYSVGNTEAFF.

This clone was seen a few times. The chain carries TRBV5-4 and TRBJ1-2; the match to TRBD1 covers 7 bases. The germline V gene encodes CDR1 SGHNT and CDR2 YYREEE (reference sequence). This CDR3 spans 14 amino acids. V was pared by 2 bases and J by 5 bases, with 6 bases of the junction left unmatched. The CDR3 reads CASSLTGVGYGYTF. In nucleotides, the CDR3 is TGTGCCAGCAGCTTAACAGGGGTGGGGTATGGCTACACCTTC.

This chain joins TRBV4-3 and TRBJ2-2, with D possibly matching TRBD1 (6 bases). Germline V gives CDR1 LGHNA, CDR2 YSLEER. Trimming removed 1 base from V and 6 bases from J, with 12 bases in between. This CDR3 comprises 15 residues. The DNA of the CDR3 is TGCGCCAGCAGCCAAGTTACAGGGAGTGCCGGGGAGCTGTTTTTT. This translates into CASSQVTGSAGELFF.

This chain connects TRBV11-2 to TRBJ2-2; no clear D. Trimming took 1 base from V and 5 from J, leaving 5 bases between them. Germline V CDR1 and CDR2: SGHAT, FQNNGV. The CDR3 is 13 amino acids. The CDR3 loop is CASSLVFTGELFF. CDR3 nucleotide sequence: TGTGCCAGCAGCTTAGTATTTACCGGGGAGCTGTTTTTT. The whole variable domain, filled in from reference TRBV11-2 and TRBJ2-2, reads EAGVAQSPRYKIIEKRQSVAFWCNPISGHATLYWYQQILGQGPKLLIQFQNNGVVDDSQLPKDRFSAERLKGVDSTLKIQPAKLEDSAVYLCASSLVFTGELFFGEGSRLTVL.

The chain carries TRBV5-1 and TRBJ2-7; TRBD1 is a possible D gene (5 bases). Trimming cost V 0 bases and J 4 bases, with 5 bases left between them. The CDR3 consists of 12 residues. Germline V gene sequence: CDR1 SGHRS, CDR2 YFSETQ. The CDR3 loop reads CASSLEGYEQYF. In DNA form, the CDR3 reads TGCGCCAGCAGCTTGGAGGGGTACGAGCAGTACTTC. The variable domain in full, completed from reference TRBV5-1 and TRBJ2-7, reads KAGVTQTPRYLIKTRGQQVTLSCSPISGHRSVSWYQQTPGQGLQFLFEYFSETQRNKGNFPGRFSGRQFSNSRSEMNVSTLELGDSALYLCASSLEGYEQYFGPGTRLTVT.

The V call is TRBV11-2, the J call TRBJ2-7; 8 positions match TRBD2. The CDR3 sequence is 14 residues long. Trimming took 5 bases from V and 0 from J; bases not matched to a gene: 3. Germline loops: CDR1 SGHAT, CDR2 FQNNGV. The CDR3 DNA reads as TGTGCCAGCAGCCGGGGGGGGAGCTCCTACGAGCAGTACTTC. Translation: CASSRGGSSYEQYF. Based on the CDR3 plus reference TRBV11-2 and TRBJ2-7, the full variable domain is EAGVAQSPRYKIIEKRQSVAFWCNPISGHATLYWYQQILGQGPKLLIQFQNNGVVDDSQLPKDRFSAERLKGVDSTLKIQPAKLEDSAVYLCASSRGGSSYEQYFGPGTRLTVT.

V gene TRBV4-3 combines with J gene TRBJ2-3, with 7 positions matching TRBD2. With 1 base clipped from V and 2 bases from J, the junction kept 6 bases outside the gene matches. The germline V gene encodes CDR1 LGHNA and CDR2 YSLEER. CDR3 length equals 16 residues. For the CDR3, the DNA is TGCGCCAGCAGCCAAGGGGCACTAGCGCCCACAGATACGCAGTATTTT. Translating gives CASSQGALAPTDTQYF.

The chain links TRBV18 to TRBJ2-1; 9 nucleotides match TRBD1. Per the germline V gene, CDR1 is KGHSH and CDR2 is LQKENI. The CDR3 has 14 amino acids. V was clipped by 6 bases and J by 3 bases; unmatched bases: 3. The CDR3 DNA sequence: TGTGCCAGCTCCCAGGGACAGGGCTACAATGAGCAGTTCTTC. Translating gives CASSQGQGYNEQFF.

CDR3 in amino acids: CASSQGLAGSPRSYEQYF. The CDR3 nucleotides read TGTGCCAGCAGCCAAGGGCTAGCAGGATCCCCCCGTTCCTACGAGCAGTACTTC. The chain joins TRBV3-1 (or the pseudogene TRBV3-2) to TRBJ2-7; D perhaps matches TRBD2 (5 bases). The CDR3 covers 18 residues. V lost 1 base, J lost 1 base, and 20 bases lay in between. The germline CDR1 and CDR2 sequences are LGHDT and YNNKEL (reference sequence).

The DNA of the CDR3 is TGTGCCAGCAGCCCGTATAGCGACCCTAGGGACGAGCAGTACTTC. Protein product: CASSPYSDPRDEQYF. The chain joins TRBV3-1 (or the pseudogene TRBV3-2) to TRBJ2-7, with D possibly TRBD2 on 5 matching bases. The V gene's germline CDR1 is LGHDT and CDR2 YNNKEL (reference sequence). The length of the CDR3 is 15 residues. V dropped 4 bases and J dropped 5 bases, with 18 bases sitting between them.

This clone was seen more than once but under ten times. The chain couples TRBV12-3 or TRBV12-4 to TRBJ1-6, with TRBD1 identical over 8 bases. The CDR3 is 13 amino acids. Germline trimming cut 6 bases from V and 7 bases from J; bases unmatched to any gene: 2. The CDR3 here is CASRAGGNSPLHF. The CDR3 DNA follows: TGTGCCAGCAGGGCAGGGGGCAATTCACCCCTCCACTTT.

The CDR3 here is CASSRDKNSPLHF. CDR3 DNA sequence: TGTGCCAGCTCCCGGGACAAGAATTCACCCCTCCACTTT. The chain uses TRBV18 and TRBJ1-6, with D perhaps matching TRBD1 (6 bases). V lost 6 bases to trimming and J lost 7 bases, with 10 bases between them. This CDR3 comprises 13 residues. In germline, CDR1 is KGHSH, CDR2 LQKENI.

The chain uses TRBV3-1 (or the pseudogene TRBV3-2) and TRBJ1-2, with D perhaps matching TRBD1 (5 bases). The CDR3 contains 13 residues. Germline CDR1 is LGHDT and CDR2 is YNNKEL (reference sequence). The germline V and J ends were trimmed by 3 bases and 7 bases, with 12 bases remaining between them. CDR3 in amino acids: CASSHQDKTGYTF. The CDR3 DNA reads as TGTGCCAGCAGCCACCAGGACAAGACTGGCTACACCTTC.

This clone was counted between two and nine times. The chain is built from TRBV29-1 and TRBJ2-7; 7 nucleotides line up with TRBD1. V shed 7 bases, J shed 0 bases, and the junction held 6 bases outside the gene matches. This CDR3 is built from 13 residues. Germline V gene sequence: CDR1 SQVTM, CDR2 ANQGSEA. The CDR3 here is CSARQGSSYEQYF. DNA for the CDR3: TGCAGCGCTAGACAGGGTAGCTCCTACGAGCAGTACTTC.

The rearrangement links TRBV14 to TRBJ2-5, with D possibly being TRBD2 (5 bases). This CDR3 is built from 20 residues. With 2 bases removed from V and 0 bases from J, the gap between germline ends came to 25 bases. Germline loops: CDR1 SGHDN, CDR2 FVKESK. The CDR3 nucleotides read TGTGCCAGCAGCCAAACACCCTTTATCAGTCGGGGTTTGTACCAAGAGACCCAGTACTTC. The encoded protein is CASSQTPFISRGLYQETQYF.

This rearrangement joins TRBV4-3 to TRBJ2-7; 8 bases fit TRBD1. CDR3 length equals 15 residues. Germline CDR1 reads LGHNA; CDR2 reads YSLEER. V lost 1 base and J lost 3; bases outside the gene matches: 5. CDR3 loop: CASSQVPTGGYEQYF. The CDR3 coding sequence is TGCGCCAGCAGCCAAGTACCCACAGGGGGCTACGAGCAGTACTTC.